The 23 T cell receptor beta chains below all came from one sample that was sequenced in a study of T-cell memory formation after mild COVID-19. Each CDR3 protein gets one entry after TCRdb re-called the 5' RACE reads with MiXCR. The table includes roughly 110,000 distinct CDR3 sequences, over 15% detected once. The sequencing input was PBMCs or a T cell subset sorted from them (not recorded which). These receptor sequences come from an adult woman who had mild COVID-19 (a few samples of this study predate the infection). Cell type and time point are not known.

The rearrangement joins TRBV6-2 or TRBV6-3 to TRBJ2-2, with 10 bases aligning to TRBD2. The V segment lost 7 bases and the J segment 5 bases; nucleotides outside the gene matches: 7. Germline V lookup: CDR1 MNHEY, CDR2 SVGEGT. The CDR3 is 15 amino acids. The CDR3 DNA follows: TGTGCCAGCACCACGGGACTAGCGTTAACCGGGGAGCTGTTTTTT. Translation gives CASTTGLALTGELFF.

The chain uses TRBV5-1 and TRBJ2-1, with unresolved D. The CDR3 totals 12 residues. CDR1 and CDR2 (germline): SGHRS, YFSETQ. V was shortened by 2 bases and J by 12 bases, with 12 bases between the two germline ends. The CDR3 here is CASSFVSRGQFF. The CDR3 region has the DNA TGCGCCAGCAGCTTCGTTTCCCGAGGGCAGTTCTTC.

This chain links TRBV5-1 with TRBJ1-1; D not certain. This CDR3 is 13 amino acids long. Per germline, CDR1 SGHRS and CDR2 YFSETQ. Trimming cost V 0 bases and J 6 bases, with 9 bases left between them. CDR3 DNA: TGCGCCAGCAGCTTGGTTACGCCCGCTGAAGCTTTCTTT. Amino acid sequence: CASSLVTPAEAFF.

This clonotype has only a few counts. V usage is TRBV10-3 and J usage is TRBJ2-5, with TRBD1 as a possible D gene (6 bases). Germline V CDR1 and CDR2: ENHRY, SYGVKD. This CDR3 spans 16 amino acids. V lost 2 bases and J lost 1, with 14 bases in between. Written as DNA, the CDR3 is TGTGCCATCAGTGAGCCCGCAGGGGCCCTCCAAGAGACCCAGTACTTC. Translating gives CAISEPAGALQETQYF.

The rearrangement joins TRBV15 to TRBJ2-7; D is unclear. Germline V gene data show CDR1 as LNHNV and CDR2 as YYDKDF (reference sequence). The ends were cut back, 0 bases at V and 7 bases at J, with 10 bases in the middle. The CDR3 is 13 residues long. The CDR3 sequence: CATSRDPTLEQYF. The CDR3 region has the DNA TGTGCCACCAGCAGAGATCCCACTTTAGAGCAGTACTTC.

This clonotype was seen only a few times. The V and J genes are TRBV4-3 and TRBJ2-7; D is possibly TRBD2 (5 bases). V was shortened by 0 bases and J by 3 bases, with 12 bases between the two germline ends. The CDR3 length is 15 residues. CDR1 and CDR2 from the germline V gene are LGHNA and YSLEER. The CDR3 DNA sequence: TGCGCCAGCAGCCAAGACCCCGGACTTAGCTACGAGCAGTACTTC. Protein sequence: CASSQDPGLSYEQYF.

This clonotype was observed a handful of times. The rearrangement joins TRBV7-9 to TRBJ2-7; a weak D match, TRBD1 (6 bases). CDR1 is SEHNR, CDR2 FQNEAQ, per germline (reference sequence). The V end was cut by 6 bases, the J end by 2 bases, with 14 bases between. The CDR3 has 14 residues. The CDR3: CASSVQGPAYEQYF. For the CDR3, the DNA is TGTGCCAGCAGTGTACAGGGCCCTGCCTACGAGCAGTACTTC.

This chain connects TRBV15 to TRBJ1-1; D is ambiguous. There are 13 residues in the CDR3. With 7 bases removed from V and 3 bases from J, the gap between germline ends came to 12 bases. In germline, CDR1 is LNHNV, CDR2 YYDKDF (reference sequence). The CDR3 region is CATTDIRDTEAFF. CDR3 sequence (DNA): TGTGCCACCACAGACATTCGGGACACTGAAGCTTTCTTT.

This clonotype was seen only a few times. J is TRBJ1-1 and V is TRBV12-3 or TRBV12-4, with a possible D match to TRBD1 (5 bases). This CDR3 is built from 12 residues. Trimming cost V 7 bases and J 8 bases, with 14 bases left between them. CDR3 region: CASKLVRGEAFF. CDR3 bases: TGTGCCAGCAAATTAGTGCGGGGGGAAGCTTTCTTT.

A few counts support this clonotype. Here the CDR3 DNA reads TGTGCCAGCAGTCGTCCGGGACAGGGAGGAGAGACCCAGTACTTC. Its protein product is CASSRPGQGGETQYF. The V call is TRBV7-9, the J call TRBJ2-5; 9 positions agree with TRBD1. The CDR3 runs to 15 residues. V was pared by 6 bases and J by 4 bases, with 9 bases of the junction left unmatched. Germline V gene sequence: CDR1 SEHNR, CDR2 FQNEAQ (reference sequence).

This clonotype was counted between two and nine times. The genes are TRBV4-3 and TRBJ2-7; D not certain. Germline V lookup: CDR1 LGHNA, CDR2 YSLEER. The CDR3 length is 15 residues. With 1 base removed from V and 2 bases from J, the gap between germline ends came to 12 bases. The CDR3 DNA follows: TGCGCCAGCAGCCAAGTGTCGGGTGCTCCCTACGAGCAGTACTTC. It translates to CASSQVSGAPYEQYF.

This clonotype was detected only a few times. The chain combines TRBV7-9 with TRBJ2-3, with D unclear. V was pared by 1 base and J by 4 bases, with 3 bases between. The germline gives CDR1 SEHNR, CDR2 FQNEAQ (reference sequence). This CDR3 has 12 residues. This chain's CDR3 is CASSLDADTQYF. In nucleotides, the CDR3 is TGTGCCAGCAGCTTAGACGCAGATACGCAGTATTTT.

CDR3 DNA sequence: TGTGCCAGCAGCCCCCACGGTAGGGCGGCGGAGGACGAGCAGTACTTC. It codes for CASSPHGRAAEDEQYF. This chain uses TRBV11-2 with TRBJ2-7; D perhaps matches TRBD2 (5 bases). V was trimmed by 5 bases and J by 5 bases, leaving 22 bases between them. In germline, CDR1 is SGHAT, CDR2 FQNNGV. This CDR3 contains 16 residues.

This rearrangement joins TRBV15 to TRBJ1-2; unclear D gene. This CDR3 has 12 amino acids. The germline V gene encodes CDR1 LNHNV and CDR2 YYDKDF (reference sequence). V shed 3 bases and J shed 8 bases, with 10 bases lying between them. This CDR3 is CATSSFRLGYTF. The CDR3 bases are TGTGCCACCAGCAGCTTCAGGTTGGGCTACACCTTC. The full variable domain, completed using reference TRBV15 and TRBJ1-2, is DAMVIQNPRYQVTQFGKPVTLSCSQTLNHNVMYWYQQKSSQAPKLLFHYYDKDFNNEADTPDNFQSRRPNTSFCFLDIRSPGLGDTAMYLCATSSFRLGYTFGSGTRLTVV.

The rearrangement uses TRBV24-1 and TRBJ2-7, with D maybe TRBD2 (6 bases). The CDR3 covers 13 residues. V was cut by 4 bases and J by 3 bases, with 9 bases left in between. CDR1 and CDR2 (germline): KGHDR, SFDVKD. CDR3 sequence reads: CATSESGSYEQYF. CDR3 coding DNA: TGTGCCACCAGTGAATCCGGGAGCTACGAGCAGTACTTC.

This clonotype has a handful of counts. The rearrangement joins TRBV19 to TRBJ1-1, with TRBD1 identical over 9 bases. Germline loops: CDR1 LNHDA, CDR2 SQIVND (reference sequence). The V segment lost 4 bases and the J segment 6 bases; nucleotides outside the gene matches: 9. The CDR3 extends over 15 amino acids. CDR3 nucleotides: TGTGCCAGTAGTAGACCTGGACAGGGGTTGGCTGAAGCTTTCTTT. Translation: CASSRPGQGLAEAFF.

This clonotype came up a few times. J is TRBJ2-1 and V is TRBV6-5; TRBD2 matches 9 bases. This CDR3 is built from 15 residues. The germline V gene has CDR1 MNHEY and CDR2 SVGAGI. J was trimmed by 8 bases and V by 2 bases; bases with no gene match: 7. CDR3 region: CASSYLAGGLDEQFF. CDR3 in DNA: TGTGCCAGCAGTTACCTCGCGGGGGGGCTCGATGAGCAGTTCTTC.

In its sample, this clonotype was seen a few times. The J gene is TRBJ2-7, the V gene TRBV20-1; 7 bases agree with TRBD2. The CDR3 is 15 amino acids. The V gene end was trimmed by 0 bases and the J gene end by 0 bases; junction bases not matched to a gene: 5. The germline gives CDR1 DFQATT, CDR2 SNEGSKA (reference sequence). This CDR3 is CSARDEAGPSYEQYF. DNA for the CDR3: TGCAGTGCTAGAGATGAAGCGGGACCCTCCTACGAGCAGTACTTC.

The CDR3 DNA reads as TGCGCCAGCAGCCAAGATCCAATCCCCGGGTTGGACACTGAAGCTTTCTTT. It codes for CASSQDPIPGLDTEAFF. The chain joins TRBV4-1 to TRBJ1-1; D gene uncertain. V gave up 0 bases and J gave up 3 bases, with 17 bases separating them. The CDR3 is 17 amino acids. Germline values: CDR1 MGHRA, CDR2 YSYEKL.

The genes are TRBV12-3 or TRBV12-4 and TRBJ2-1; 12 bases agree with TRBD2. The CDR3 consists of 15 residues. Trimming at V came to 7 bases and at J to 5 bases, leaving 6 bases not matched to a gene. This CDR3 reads CASTSSGRADNEQFF. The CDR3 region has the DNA TGTGCCAGCACCTCTAGCGGGAGGGCGGACAATGAGCAGTTCTTC.

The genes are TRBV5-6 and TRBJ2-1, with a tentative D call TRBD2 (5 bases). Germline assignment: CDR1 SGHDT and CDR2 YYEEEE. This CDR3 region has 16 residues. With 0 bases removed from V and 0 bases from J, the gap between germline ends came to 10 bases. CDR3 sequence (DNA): TGTGCCAGCAGCTTGGCGACTGGGAGCTCCTACAATGAGCAGTTCTTC. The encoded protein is CASSLATGSSYNEQFF.

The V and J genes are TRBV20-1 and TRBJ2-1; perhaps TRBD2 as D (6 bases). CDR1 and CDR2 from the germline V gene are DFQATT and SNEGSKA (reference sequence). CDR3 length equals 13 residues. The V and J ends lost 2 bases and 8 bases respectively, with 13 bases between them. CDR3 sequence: CSARLARVHEQFF. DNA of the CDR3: TGCAGTGCTAGACTAGCGAGGGTCCATGAGCAGTTCTTC.

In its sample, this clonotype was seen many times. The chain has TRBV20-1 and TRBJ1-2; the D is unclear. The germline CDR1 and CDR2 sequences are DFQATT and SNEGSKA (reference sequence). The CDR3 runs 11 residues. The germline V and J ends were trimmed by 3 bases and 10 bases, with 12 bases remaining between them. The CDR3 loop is CSASTPADYTF. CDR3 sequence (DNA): TGCAGTGCTAGCACACCCGCCGACTACACCTTC.